This passage covers 21 T cell receptor beta chains from one sample sequenced in a study of T cells after yellow fever vaccination. From the 5' RACE reads, TCRdb called clonotypes with MiXCR, one entry per CDR3 protein. The sample comprises 450,000 to 650,000 distinct CDR3 sequences, about 13% of which are singletons, and around an eighth rests with the top ten. This specimen consisted of PBMCs, obtained on the day of the yellow fever booster vaccination. These receptor sequences come from a man younger than 40 who received the YFV17D yellow fever vaccine.

This clonotype was seen at least ten times. The genes are TRBV6-2 or TRBV6-3 and TRBJ2-7; a possible D gene is TRBD2 (6 bases). This CDR3 contains 18 residues. CDR1 is MNHEY and CDR2 is SVGEGT in the germline V gene. The V end was cut by 6 bases, the J end by 6 bases, with 30 bases between. CDR3 nucleotide sequence: TGTGCCAGCAGCCACGAACTTTACTTGGGACTCCAATTCGGCGAGCAGTACTTC. Residues: CASSHELYLGLQFGEQYF.

The chain combines TRBV7-2 with TRBJ2-1, with 7 bases fitting TRBD2. The CDR3 covers 18 residues. Trimming at V came to 0 bases and at J to 3 bases, leaving 11 bases not matched to a gene. The V gene's germline CDR1 is SGHTA and CDR2 FQGNSA. In DNA form, the CDR3 reads TGTGCCAGCAGCTTAGCTAGGCTACTCACTAGCGACTACAATGAGCAGTTCTTC. This sequence encodes CASSLARLLTSDYNEQFF. The entire variable domain, with the rest obtained from reference TRBV7-2 and TRBJ2-1, is as follows: GAGVSQSPSNKVTEKGKDVELRCDPISGHTALYWYRQSLGQGLEFLIYFQGNSAPDKSGLPSDRFSAERTGGSVSTLTIQRTQQEDSAVYLCASSLARLLTSDYNEQFFGPGTRLTVL.

The CDR3 DNA reads as TGTGCCAGCAGCCAGACGGGAGGACTAGCGACAGATACGCAGTATTTT. This codes for CASSQTGGLATDTQYF. The chain joins TRBV5-5 to TRBJ2-3, with 9 bases lining up with TRBD2. CDR3 length: 16 residues. Germline CDR1 reads SGHKS; CDR2 reads YYEKEE (reference sequence). Trimming cost V 4 bases and J 3 bases; bases outside gene matches: 9.

J is TRBJ2-3 and V is TRBV10-3; D remains unclear. The CDR3 loop spans 13 amino acids. Germline V lookup: CDR1 ENHRY, CDR2 SYGVKD. V was cut by 8 bases and J by 0 bases, with 9 bases left in between. The CDR3 loop is CAIGFTSTDTQYF. Written as DNA, the CDR3 is TGTGCCATCGGGTTTACTAGCACAGATACGCAGTATTTT.

Here the CDR3 reads CASSEYWQIRGRQETQYF. In nucleotides, the CDR3 is TGTGCCAGCAGTGAATATTGGCAAATCAGGGGACGCCAAGAGACCCAGTACTTC. J is TRBJ2-5 and V is TRBV25-1; the D gene is possibly TRBD1 (6 bases). CDR3 length equals 18 residues. Germline V lookup: CDR1 MGHDK, CDR2 SYGVNS. The V gene lost 0 bases and the J gene lost 1 base, with 18 bases spanning the gap.

This clonotype appeared many times. The chain has TRBV12-3 or TRBV12-4 and TRBJ2-7; possibly TRBD1 for D (5 bases). The V and J ends lost 5 bases and 4 bases respectively, with 12 bases between them. The CDR3 runs 13 residues. The CDR3 is CASSPTGPYEQYF. CDR3 DNA: TGTGCCAGCAGTCCAACAGGCCCTTACGAGCAGTACTTC.

This clonotype was picked up a small number of times. This chain links TRBV20-1 with TRBJ2-5; D possibly corresponds to TRBD2 (6 bases). Germline CDR1 DFQATT, CDR2 SNEGSKA (reference sequence). This CDR3 is 16 amino acids long. Trimming removed 3 bases at V and 4 bases at J, with 21 bases between. CDR3 amino acids: CSASVLGLLPLETQYF. The CDR3, as DNA: TGCAGTGCTAGTGTGTTGGGACTCCTACCGCTAGAGACCCAGTACTTC.

The CDR3 is CASSPRQGTKENEQFF. CDR3 DNA: TGTGCCAGCTCACCGCGACAGGGAACAAAGGAAAATGAGCAGTTCTTC. The V and J genes are TRBV18 and TRBJ2-1; TRBD1 matches 7 bases. Germline V gives CDR1 KGHSH, CDR2 LQKENI. The CDR3 covers 16 residues. Trimming cost V 3 bases and J 7 bases; bases outside gene matches: 12.

This clonotype was seen a few times. The rearrangement links TRBV20-1 to TRBJ1-3; TRBD1 is a possible D gene (5 bases). V was trimmed by 2 bases and J by 0 bases, leaving 14 bases between them. Germline V gives CDR1 DFQATT, CDR2 SNEGSKA (reference sequence). The CDR3 loop spans 16 amino acids. This chain's CDR3 is CSARLGAPSSGNTIYF. The DNA of the CDR3 is TGCAGTGCTAGATTAGGGGCCCCCAGCTCTGGAAACACCATATATTTT.

This rearrangement joins TRBV5-1 to TRBJ2-6; TRBD1 agrees at 8 bases. In germline, CDR1 is SGHRS, CDR2 YFSETQ. CDR3 length: 19 amino acids. V lost 5 bases and J lost 2; bases outside the gene matches: 15. The CDR3 loop reads CASRPYRGESLPGANVLTF. As DNA, the CDR3 is TGCGCCAGCAGACCTTACAGGGGGGAGAGCCTACCTGGGGCCAACGTCCTGACTTTC. The whole variable domain, remainder taken from reference TRBV5-1 and TRBJ2-6, is KAGVTQTPRYLIKTRGQQVTLSCSPISGHRSVSWYQQTPGQGLQFLFEYFSETQRNKGNFPGRFSGRQFSNSRSEMNVSTLELGDSALYLCASRPYRGESLPGANVLTFGAGSRLTVL.

CDR3 residues: CASSPDSGPKSYEQYF. The CDR3 region has the DNA TGTGCCAGCAGCCCCGATTCGGGACCGAAATCCTACGAGCAGTACTTC. The J gene is TRBJ2-7, the V gene TRBV6-1; D tentatively fits TRBD1 or TRBD2 (5 bases each). Trimming shortened V by 6 bases and J by 1 base, and 19 bases separated the two germline ends. CDR3 length: 16 residues. The V gene's germline CDR1 is MNHNS and CDR2 SASEGT.

The V and J genes are TRBV7-2 and TRBJ2-7, with TRBD1 identical over 9 bases. This CDR3 comprises 13 residues. The V and J ends lost 1 base and 6 bases, in that order; junction bases with no gene match: 1. Germline CDR1 SGHTA, CDR2 FQGNSA. The CDR3 loop is CASSLETGGEQYF. CDR3 bases: TGTGCCAGCAGCTTAGAGACAGGGGGCGAGCAGTACTTC.

This clonotype was recorded a few times. V is TRBV27 and J is TRBJ1-5; no definite D call. Germline loops: CDR1 MNHEY, CDR2 SMNVEV (reference sequence). Trimming cost V 5 bases and J 2 bases, with 7 bases left between them. This CDR3 spans 13 amino acids. CDR3 loop: CASSPWGNQPQHF. CDR3 bases: TGTGCCAGCAGTCCCTGGGGCAATCAGCCCCAGCATTTT.

The rearrangement links TRBV7-9 to TRBJ2-1; D is uncertain. Per the germline V gene, CDR1 is SEHNR and CDR2 is FQNEAQ (reference sequence). The CDR3 consists of 16 residues. Trimming shortened V by 5 bases and J by 2 bases, and 16 bases separated the two germline ends. The CDR3 loop is CASSLRPLSPYNEQFF. The CDR3 nucleotides are TGTGCCAGCAGCCTCAGACCCTTATCACCCTACAATGAGCAGTTCTTC.

In its sample, this clonotype was seen a few times. The rearrangement joins TRBV29-1 to TRBJ2-5, with TRBD2 matching 10 bases. The CDR3 covers 17 residues. The germline V gene has CDR1 SQVTM and CDR2 ANQGSEA. After removal of 0 bases from V and 4 bases from J, the junction contained 11 bases not matched to a gene. The DNA for the CDR3 is TGCAGCGTTGAAGATTTAACCGGAGCGGGAGGGTTAGAGACCCAGTACTTC. Protein product: CSVEDLTGAGGLETQYF.

The chain has TRBV6-5 and TRBJ1-2; D is undetermined. CDR3 length equals 12 residues. Germline CDR1 and CDR2: MNHEY and SVGAGI. Trimming shortened V by 5 bases and J by 4 bases, and 8 bases separated the two germline ends. This chain's CDR3 is CASSQHGYGYTF. The CDR3, as DNA: TGTGCCAGCAGTCAGCACGGCTATGGCTACACCTTC.

The table lists this clonotype with a few counts. This sequence joins TRBV12-3 or TRBV12-4 and TRBJ2-7, with D possibly called TRBD1 or TRBD2 (5 bases each). The CDR3 loop spans 15 amino acids. V lost 6 bases and J 0 bases, leaving 15 bases between the germline ends. Written as DNA, the CDR3 is TGTGCCAGCAGCCTCCAGGGCGGAGGCTCCTACGAGCAGTACTTC. Residues: CASSLQGGGSYEQYF.

J is TRBJ2-7 and V is TRBV20-1, with 7 bases matching TRBD1. V lost 0 bases to trimming and J lost 6 bases; unmatched junction nucleotides: 17. The germline gives CDR1 DFQATT, CDR2 SNEGSKA (reference sequence). This CDR3 is built from 17 residues. CDR3 in amino acids: CSARDYLRQGAVGEQYF. In nucleotides, the CDR3 is TGCAGTGCTAGAGATTATTTAAGACAGGGAGCGGTAGGCGAGCAGTACTTC.

This clonotype was seen more than once but under ten times. The chain uses TRBV3-1 and TRBJ2-4, with D possibly being TRBD1 or TRBD2 (5 bases each). Germline CDR1 reads LGHDT; CDR2 reads YNNKEL (reference sequence). CDR3 size: 16 residues. V shed 4 bases and J shed 1 base, with 14 bases lying between them. CDR3 nucleotide sequence: TGTGCCAGCAGCCGGCGCCCCAGGGACGCCAAAAACATTCAGTACTTC. Translating gives CASSRRPRDAKNIQYF.

This rearrangement joins TRBV9 to TRBJ2-1; D may be TRBD1 (5 bases). The CDR3 contains 15 residues. Germline V gene lookup returns CDR1 SGDLS and CDR2 YYNGEE. With 4 bases removed from V and 0 bases from J, the gap between germline ends came to 11 bases. CDR3 amino acids: CASSYQDSSYNEQFF. CDR3 sequence (DNA): TGTGCCAGCAGCTACCAAGACAGCTCCTACAATGAGCAGTTCTTC.

The rearrangement links TRBV15 to TRBJ2-4, with D perhaps given as TRBD1 or TRBD2 (7 bases each). Germline V gives CDR1 LNHNV, CDR2 YYDKDF (reference sequence). The CDR3 extends over 16 amino acids. V lost 0 bases and J 5 bases, leaving 14 bases between the germline ends. The CDR3, as DNA: TGTGCCACCAGCAGAGATCTGGCAGGGGGGGAAAACATTCAGTACTTC. Protein: CATSRDLAGGENIQYF.